The TCR beta chain under discussion was sequenced for a study of glioma-infiltrating T cells. About the study: Samples included WHO grade II oligodendrogliomas or astrocytomas and initial-diagnosis grade IV glioblastomas.

Germline V gene data show CDR1 as MNHNY and CDR2 as SVGAGI (reference sequence). The CDR3 runs 16 residues. On this clonotype itself: A much larger clonotype is one base distant, so this may be a read error.

Using RNA template, CDR3s of TCR alpha and beta were amplified with iRepertoire arm-PCR. In TCRdb, the multiplex PCR reads were re-called with MiXCR into one record per CDR3 protein. The sample holds around 390,000 distinct CDR3 sequences, about 40% seen once. The sequencing input was glioma tissue, nonneoplastic brain tissue, or PBMCs (not recorded which). The genes are TRBV6-6 and TRBJ2-3; 7 bases agree with TRBD2. The clonotype was recovered from a human donor with low-grade glioma or glioblastoma, undergoing nonglioma brain surgery, or in good health (not recorded which). The CDR3 bases are TGTGCCAGCAGTTACTCGAGCGCGACTAGCACAGATAAGCAGTATTTT. This gives the protein CASSYSSATSTDKQYF.